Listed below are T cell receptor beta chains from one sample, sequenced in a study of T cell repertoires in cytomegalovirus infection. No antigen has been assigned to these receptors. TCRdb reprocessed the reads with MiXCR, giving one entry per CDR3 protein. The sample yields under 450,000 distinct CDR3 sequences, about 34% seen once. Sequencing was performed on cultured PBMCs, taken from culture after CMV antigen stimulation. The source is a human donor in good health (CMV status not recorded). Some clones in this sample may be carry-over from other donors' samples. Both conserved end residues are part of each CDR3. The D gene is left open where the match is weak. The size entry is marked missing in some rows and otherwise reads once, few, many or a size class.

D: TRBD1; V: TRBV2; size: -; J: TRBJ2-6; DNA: TGTGCCAGCAGCGGGACAGGGGGTACCTCTGGGGCCAACGTCCTGACTTTC; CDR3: CASSGTGGTSGANVLTF
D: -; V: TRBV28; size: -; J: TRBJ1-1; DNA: TGTGCCAGCAGACGCAACAGGCGTCTCGGAATGACTGAAGCTTTCTTT; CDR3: CASRRNRRLGMTEAFF
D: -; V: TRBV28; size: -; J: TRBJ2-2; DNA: TGTGCCAGCATGGCAGGAGGGAGTTCGAACACCGGGGAGCTGTTTTTT; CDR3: CASMAGGSSNTGELFF
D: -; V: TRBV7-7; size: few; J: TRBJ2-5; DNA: TGTGCCAGCAGCTCGGGACTCGCCAACCAAGAGACCCAGTACTTC; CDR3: CASSSGLANQETQYF
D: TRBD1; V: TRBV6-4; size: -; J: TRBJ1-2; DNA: TGTGCCAGCAGGGGCTTACAGGGGGCTACCTATGGCTACACCTTC; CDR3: CASRGLQGATYGYTF
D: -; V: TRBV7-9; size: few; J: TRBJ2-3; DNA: TGTGCCAGCAGCCTGACGCTTGGGGGGACAGATACGCAGTATTTT; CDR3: CASSLTLGGTDTQYF
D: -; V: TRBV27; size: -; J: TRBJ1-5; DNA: TGTGCCAGCAAGTTAGGTCTGGGAAATCAGCCCCAGCATTTT; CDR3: CASKLGLGNQPQHF
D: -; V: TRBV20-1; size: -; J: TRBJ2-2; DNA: TGCAGTGCTCATAAAGGGAACACCGGGGAGCTGTTTTTT; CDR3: CSAHKGNTGELFF
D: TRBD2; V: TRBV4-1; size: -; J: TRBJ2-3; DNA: TGCGCCAGCAGCCAAGATTTGGGACTAGCGGGCACAGATACGCAGTATTTT; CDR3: CASSQDLGLAGTDTQYF
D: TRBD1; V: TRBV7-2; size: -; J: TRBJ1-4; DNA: TGTGCCAGCAGCTCGGGGGGACAGAGGGAAAAACTGTTTTTT; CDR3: CASSSGGQREKLFF
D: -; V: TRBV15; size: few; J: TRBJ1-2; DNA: TGTGCCACCAGCAGAGATAGGGTTGGCTACACCTTC; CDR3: CATSRDRVGYTF
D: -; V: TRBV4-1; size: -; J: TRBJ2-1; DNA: TGCGCCAGCAGCCAACAGGAGCGCTCCTACAATGAGCAGTTCTTC; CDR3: CASSQQERSYNEQFF
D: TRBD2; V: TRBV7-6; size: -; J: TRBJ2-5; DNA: TGTGCCAGCAGCTTACAACTAGCGCCAGAGACCCAGTACTTC; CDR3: CASSLQLAPETQYF
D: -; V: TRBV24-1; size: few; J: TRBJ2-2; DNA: TGTGCCACCAGTGATTTGCAGGTCCCACGGCTGTTTTTT; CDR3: CATSDLQVPRLFF
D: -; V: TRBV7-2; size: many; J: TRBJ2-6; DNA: TGTGCCAGCAGCACACGGGCGTCCTCTGGGGCCAACGTCCTGACTTTC; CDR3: CASSTRASSGANVLTF
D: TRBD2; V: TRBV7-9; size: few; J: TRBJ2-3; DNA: TGTGCCAGCAGCTCCTTAGCGGGAGCGGTAGATACGCAGTATTTT; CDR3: CASSSLAGAVDTQYF
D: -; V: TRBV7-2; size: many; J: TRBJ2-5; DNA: TGTGCCAGCAGCATAGTGCCTCTCCAAACTCAAGAGACCCAGTACTTC; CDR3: CASSIVPLQTQETQYF
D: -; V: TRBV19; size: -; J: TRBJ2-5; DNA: TGTGCCAGTAGCAAACCGAACCTGGGAGGAGAGACCCAGTACTTC; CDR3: CASSKPNLGGETQYF
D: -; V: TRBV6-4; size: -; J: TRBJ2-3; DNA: TGTGCCAGCAGTGACCGGGGGCCCCCCGCAGATACGCAGTATTTT; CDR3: CASSDRGPPADTQYF
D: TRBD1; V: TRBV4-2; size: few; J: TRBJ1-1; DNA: TGTGCCAGCAGCCAAGATCGGACAGGCCCTTTGAACACTGAAGCTTTCTTT; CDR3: CASSQDRTGPLNTEAFF
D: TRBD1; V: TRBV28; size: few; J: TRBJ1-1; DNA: TGTGCCAGCAGTTTTAGGGGGCTTCGGACTGAAGCTTTCTTT; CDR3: CASSFRGLRTEAFF
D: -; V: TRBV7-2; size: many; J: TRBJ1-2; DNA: TGTGCCAGCAGCGCGGGGGTATGGTCCGATCGAGGCTACACCTTC; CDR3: CASSAGVWSDRGYTF
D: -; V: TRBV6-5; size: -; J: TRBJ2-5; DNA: TGTGCCAGCAGTTACGACCTAGGGGCAGAGACCCAGTACTTC; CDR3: CASSYDLGAETQYF
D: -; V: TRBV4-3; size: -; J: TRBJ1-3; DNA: TGCGCCAGCAGCCAAACGGTAGTTTCTGGAAACACCATATATTTT; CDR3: CASSQTVVSGNTIYF
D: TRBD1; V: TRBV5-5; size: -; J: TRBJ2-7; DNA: TGTGCCAGCAGCCTACTACCAGGGACAGTCTACGAGCAGTACTTC; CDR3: CASSLLPGTVYEQYF
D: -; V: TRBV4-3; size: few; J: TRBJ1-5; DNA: TGCGCCAGCAGCCAAGATAGAAGAGATAGCAATCAGCCCCAGCATTTT; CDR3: CASSQDRRDSNQPQHF
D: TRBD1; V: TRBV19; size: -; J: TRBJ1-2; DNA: TGTGCCAGCCGGGACAGGGGAAGGGCTAACTATGGCTACACCTTC; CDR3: CASRDRGRANYGYTF
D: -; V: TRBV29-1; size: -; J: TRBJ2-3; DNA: TGCAGCGTTGAAGGAGTAGGGGGTTATCGAAATACGCAGTATTTT; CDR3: CSVEGVGGYRNTQYF
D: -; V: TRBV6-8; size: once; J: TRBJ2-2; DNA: TGTGCCAGCAGTTACCGCGGGAAGAACACCGGGGAGCTGTTTTTT; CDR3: CASSYRGKNTGELFF
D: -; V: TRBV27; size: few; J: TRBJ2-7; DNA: TGTGCCAGCAGTTACGGCAGGGGTCTTAACGAGCAGTACTTC; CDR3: CASSYGRGLNEQYF
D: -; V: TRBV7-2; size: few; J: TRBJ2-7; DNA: TGTGCCAGCAGCTTAGCGGATCAGGGGTGGGAGCAGTACTTC; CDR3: CASSLADQGWEQYF
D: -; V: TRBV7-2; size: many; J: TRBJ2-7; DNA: TGTGCCAGCAGCTTTGAACTTCCTTTAATTACCCAGGGGTCCTACGAGCAGTACTTC; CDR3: CASSFELPLITQGSYEQYF
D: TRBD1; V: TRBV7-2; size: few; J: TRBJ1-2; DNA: TGTGCCAGCAGCTTCCTCGGACAGGGCAACTATGGCTACACCTTC; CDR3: CASSFLGQGNYGYTF
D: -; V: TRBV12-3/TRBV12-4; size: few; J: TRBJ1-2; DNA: TGTGCCAGCAGTTTAAGACAGAGGGATGGCTACACCTTC; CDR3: CASSLRQRDGYTF
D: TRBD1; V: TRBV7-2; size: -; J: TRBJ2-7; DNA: TGTGCCAGCAGCTTAATGACAGGGGAGTTCGAGCAGTACTTC; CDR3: CASSLMTGEFEQYF
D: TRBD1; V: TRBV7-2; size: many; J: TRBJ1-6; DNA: TGTGCCAGCAGCTTAGCCAGGGGGCGCGTCACCCTCCACTTT; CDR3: CASSLARGRVTLHF
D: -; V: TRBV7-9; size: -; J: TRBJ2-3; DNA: TGTGCCAGCAGCCTAGAGACGCCCTTCACAGATACGCAGTATTTT; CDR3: CASSLETPFTDTQYF
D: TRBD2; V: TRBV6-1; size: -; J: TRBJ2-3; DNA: TGTGCCAGCAGCGGGACTAGCGGGAGGTGGCAGTATTTT; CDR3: CASSGTSGRWQYF
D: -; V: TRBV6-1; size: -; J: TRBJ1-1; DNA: TGTGCCAGCAGTGAAACAGGGTTTGGAGCTTTCTTT; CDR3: CASSETGFGAFF